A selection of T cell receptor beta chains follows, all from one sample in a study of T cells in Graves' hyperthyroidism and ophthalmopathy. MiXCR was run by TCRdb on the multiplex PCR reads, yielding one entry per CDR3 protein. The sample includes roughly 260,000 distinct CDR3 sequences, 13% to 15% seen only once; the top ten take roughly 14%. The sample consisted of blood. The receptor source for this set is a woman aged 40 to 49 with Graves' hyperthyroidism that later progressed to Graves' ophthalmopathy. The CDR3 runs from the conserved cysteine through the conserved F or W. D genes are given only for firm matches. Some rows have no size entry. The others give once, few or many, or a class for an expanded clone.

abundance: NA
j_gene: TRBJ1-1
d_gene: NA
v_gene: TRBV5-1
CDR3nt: TGCGCCAGCACCCCCGGGGGGGGTAAGAACGCTGAAGCTTTCTTT
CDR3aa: CASTPGGGKNAEAFF

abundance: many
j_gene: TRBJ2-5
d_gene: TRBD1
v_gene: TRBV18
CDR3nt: TGTGCCAGCTCACCAGGTTCACAGGGGGAGACCCAGTACTTC
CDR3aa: CASSPGSQGETQYF

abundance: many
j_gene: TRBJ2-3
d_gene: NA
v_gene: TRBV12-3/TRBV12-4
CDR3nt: TGTGCCAGCAGTTTCACCCAAGATACGCAGTATTTT
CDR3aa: CASSFTQDTQYF

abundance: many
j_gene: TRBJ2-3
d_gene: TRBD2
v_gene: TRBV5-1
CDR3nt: TGCGCCAGCAGCCCCGGGACTAGCGGGAGGTTCTACCCAGATACGCAGTATTTT
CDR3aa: CASSPGTSGRFYPDTQYF

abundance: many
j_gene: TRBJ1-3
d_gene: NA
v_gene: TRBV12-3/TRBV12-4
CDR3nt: TGTGCCAGCGTCTTTCCGGCAGGCGGCTCTGGAAACACCATATATTTT
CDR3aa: CASVFPAGGSGNTIYF

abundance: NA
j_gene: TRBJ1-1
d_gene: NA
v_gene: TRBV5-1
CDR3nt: TGCGCCAGCAGCCTAGACACGATGAGCACTGAAGCTTTCTTT
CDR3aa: CASSLDTMSTEAFF

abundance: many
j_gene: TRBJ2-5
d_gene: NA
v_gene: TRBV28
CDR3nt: TGTGCCAGCAGTTTACATTACGGAGGGTCAACCCAGTACTTC
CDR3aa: CASSLHYGGSTQYF

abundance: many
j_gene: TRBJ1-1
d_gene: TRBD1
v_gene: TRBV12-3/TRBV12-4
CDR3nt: TGTGCCAGCAGTTTAGCCGGGACAGGGGTCACTGAAGCTTTCTTT
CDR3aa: CASSLAGTGVTEAFF

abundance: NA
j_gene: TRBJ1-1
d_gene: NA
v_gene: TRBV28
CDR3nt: TGTGCCAGCGGAGAGAATGGGGGGTACACTGAAGCTTTCTTT
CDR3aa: CASGENGGYTEAFF

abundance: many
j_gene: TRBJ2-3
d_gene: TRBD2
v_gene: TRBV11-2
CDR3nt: TGTGCCAGCAGCTTAGGGAGACTAGCGGGAGTGGTGACAGATACGCAGTATTTT
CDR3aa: CASSLGRLAGVVTDTQYF

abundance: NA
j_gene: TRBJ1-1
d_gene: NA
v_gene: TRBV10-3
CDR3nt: TGTGCCATCAGTTTTAAGGGGAACACTGAAGCTTTCTTT
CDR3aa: CAISFKGNTEAFF

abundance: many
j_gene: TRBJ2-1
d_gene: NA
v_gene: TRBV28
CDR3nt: TGTGCCAGCAGTTTACTAACCCTAGCCTACAATGAGCAGTTCTTC
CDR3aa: CASSLLTLAYNEQFF

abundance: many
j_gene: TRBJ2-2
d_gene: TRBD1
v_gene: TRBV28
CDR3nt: TGTGCCAGCAGTTTATCCGACAGGGGAACCGGGGAGCTGTTTTTT
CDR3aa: CASSLSDRGTGELFF

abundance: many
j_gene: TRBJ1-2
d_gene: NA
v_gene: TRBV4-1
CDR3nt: TGCGCCAGCAGCCAAGATACCCATGCGGGAGGCTACACCTTC
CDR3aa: CASSQDTHAGGYTF

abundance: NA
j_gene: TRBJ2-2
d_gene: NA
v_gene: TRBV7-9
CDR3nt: TGTGCCAGCATCGGGGGACAGTACAGCGGGGAGCTGTTTTTT
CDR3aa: CASIGGQYSGELFF

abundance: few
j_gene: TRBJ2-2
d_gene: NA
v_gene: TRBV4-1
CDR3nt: TGCGCCAGCAGCCAAGGTTTGGACGGGGAGCTGTTTTTT
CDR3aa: CASSQGLDGELFF

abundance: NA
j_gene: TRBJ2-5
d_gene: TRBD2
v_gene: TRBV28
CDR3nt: TGTGCCAGCACCAACCAATGGCTAGCGGGAGCGGAAGAGACCCAGTACTTC
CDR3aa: CASTNQWLAGAEETQYF

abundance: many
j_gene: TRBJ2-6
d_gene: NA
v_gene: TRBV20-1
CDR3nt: TGCAGTGCTAGAGTGGGCCCAGCGGAGAGCTCTGGGGCCAACGTCCTGACTTTC
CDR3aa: CSARVGPAESSGANVLTF

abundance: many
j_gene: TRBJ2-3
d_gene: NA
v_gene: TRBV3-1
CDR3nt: TGTGCCAGCAGCCAAGAGGTCCCCAGGGCTACAGATACGCAGTATTTT
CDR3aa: CASSQEVPRATDTQYF

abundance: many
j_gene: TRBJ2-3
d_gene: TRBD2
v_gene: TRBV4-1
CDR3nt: TGCGCCAGCAGCCGCCTAGCGGGAGGAAGTGCAGATACGCAGTATTTT
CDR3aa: CASSRLAGGSADTQYF

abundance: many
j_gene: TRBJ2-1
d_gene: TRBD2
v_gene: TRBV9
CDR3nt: TGTGCCAGCAGCCGGGGAGCGGGGTACAATGAGCAGTTCTTC
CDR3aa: CASSRGAGYNEQFF

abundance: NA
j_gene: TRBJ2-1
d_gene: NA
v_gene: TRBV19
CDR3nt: TGTGCCAGTAGTATAGATCACGGGTACAATGAGCAGTTCTTC
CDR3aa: CASSIDHGYNEQFF

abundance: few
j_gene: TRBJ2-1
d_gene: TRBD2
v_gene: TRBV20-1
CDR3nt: TGCAGTGCTAGTATCCCGACTAGCGGGGCTTACAATGAGCAGTTCTTC
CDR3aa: CSASIPTSGAYNEQFF

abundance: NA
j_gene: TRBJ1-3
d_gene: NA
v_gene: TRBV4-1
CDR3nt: TGCGCCAGCAGCCCCAGGACTAGCTCTGGAAACACCATATATTTT
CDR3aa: CASSPRTSSGNTIYF

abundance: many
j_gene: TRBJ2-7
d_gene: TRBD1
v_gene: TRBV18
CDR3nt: TGTGCCAGCTCACCGCAAGGGACAGGGTACGAGCAGTACTTC
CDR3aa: CASSPQGTGYEQYF

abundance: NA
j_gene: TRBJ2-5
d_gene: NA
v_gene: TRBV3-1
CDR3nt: TGTGCCAGCAGCCACCTAGAAGCAGCAGAGACCCAGTACTTC
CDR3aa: CASSHLEAAETQYF

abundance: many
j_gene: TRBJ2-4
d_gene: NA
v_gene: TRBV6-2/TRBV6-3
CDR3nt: TGTGCCAGCAGCTTAGGACTCCCCCAAGGATACATTCAGTACTTC
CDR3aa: CASSLGLPQGYIQYF

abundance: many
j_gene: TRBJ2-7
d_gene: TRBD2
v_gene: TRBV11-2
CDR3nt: TGTGCCAGCAGCTTAGGAGGGACCGGGAGGGCCCTTTACGAGCAGTACTTC
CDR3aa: CASSLGGTGRALYEQYF

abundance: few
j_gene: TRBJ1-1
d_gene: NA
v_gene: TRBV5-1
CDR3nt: TGCGCCGGCAGCACACACAACCGGGACACTGAAGCTTTCTTT
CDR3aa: CAGSTHNRDTEAFF

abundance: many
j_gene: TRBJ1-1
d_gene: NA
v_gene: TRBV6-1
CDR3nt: TGTGCCAGCAGTTTCCGGGACTTGGATGAAGCTTTCTTT
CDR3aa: CASSFRDLDEAFF

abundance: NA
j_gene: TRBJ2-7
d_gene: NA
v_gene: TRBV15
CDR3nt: TGTGCCAGCGTGCTCGGTCCGCGCTCCTACGAGCAGTACTTC
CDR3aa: CASVLGPRSYEQYF

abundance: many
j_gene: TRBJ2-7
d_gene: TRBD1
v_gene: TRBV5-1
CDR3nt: TGCGCCAGCAGCTTTGGGACAGGCGTCTCCTACGAGCAGTACTTC
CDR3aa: CASSFGTGVSYEQYF

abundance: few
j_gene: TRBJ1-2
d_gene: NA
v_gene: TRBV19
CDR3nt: TGTGCCAGTAGAGGAGTCGGCTACACCTTC
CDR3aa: CASRGVGYTF